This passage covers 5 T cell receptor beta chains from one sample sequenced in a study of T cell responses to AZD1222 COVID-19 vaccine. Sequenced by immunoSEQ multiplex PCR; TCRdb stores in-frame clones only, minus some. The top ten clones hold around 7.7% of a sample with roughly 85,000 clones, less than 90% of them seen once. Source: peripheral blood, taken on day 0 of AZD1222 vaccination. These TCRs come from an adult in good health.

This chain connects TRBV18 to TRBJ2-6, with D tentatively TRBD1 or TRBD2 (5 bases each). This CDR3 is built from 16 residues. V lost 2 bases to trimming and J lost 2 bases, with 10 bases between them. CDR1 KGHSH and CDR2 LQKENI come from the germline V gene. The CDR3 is CASSPSRDPGANVLTF. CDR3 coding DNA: TGTGCCAGCTCACCATCCAGGGACCCTGGGGCCAACGTCCTGACTTTC.

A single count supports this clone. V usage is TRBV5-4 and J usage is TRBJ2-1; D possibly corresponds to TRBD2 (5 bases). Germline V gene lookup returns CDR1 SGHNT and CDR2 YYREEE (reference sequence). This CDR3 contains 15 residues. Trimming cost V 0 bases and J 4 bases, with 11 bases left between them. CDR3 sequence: CASSLEVRVYNEQFF. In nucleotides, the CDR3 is TGTGCCAGCAGCTTGGAGGTGCGGGTTTACAATGAGCAGTTCTTC.

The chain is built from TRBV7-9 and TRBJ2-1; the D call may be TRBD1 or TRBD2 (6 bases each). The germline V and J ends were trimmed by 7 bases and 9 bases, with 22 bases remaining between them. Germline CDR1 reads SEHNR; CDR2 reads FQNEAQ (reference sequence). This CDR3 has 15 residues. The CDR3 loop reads CASTLGAGSSIEQFF. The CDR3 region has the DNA TGTGCCAGCACATTGGGGGCGGGATCCTCTATTGAGCAGTTCTTC.

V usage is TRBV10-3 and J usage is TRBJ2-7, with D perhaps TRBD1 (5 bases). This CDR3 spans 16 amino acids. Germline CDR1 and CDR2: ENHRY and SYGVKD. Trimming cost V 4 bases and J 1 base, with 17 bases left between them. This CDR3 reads CAISGSSRQGSYEQYF. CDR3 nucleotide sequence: TGTGCCATCAGTGGATCGAGCCGTCAGGGTTCCTACGAGCAGTACTTC.

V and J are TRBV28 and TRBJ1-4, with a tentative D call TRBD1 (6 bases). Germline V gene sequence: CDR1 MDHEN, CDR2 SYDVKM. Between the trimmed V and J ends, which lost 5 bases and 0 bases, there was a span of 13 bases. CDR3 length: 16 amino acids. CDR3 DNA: TGTGCCAGCAGTCCCCCGGACAGAGCAACTAATGAAAAACTGTTTTTT. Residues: CASSPPDRATNEKLFF.